A single TCR beta chain is shown here with its context. The CDR3 consists of 13 residues. The germline V and J ends were trimmed by 6 bases and 7 bases, with 13 bases remaining between them. Germline assignment: CDR1 MNHNS and CDR2 SASEGT. The data were obtained in a study of OX40 agonist ivuxolimab in advanced cancers. Looking at the study overall: The patients received agonistic anti-OX40 (CD134) antibody ivuxolimab. Dose-escalation patients' cancers were hepatocellular carcinoma, melanoma, renal cell or head and neck cancer. It was permissible to have had prior anti-PD-1, anti-PD-L1 or anti-CTLA-4 therapy, and approximately 41% had some. Three patients, one with hepatocellular carcinoma and two with cutaneous melanoma, responded partially.

Profiled with immunoSEQ multiplex PCR; TCRdb holds only in-frame clones, not every one. This table has roughly 20,000 clones, 82% appearing once. The rearrangement joins TRBV6-1 to TRBJ1-5; a weak D match, TRBD1 (6 bases). The source of this sequence is an adult with an advanced solid tumor such as melanoma, head and neck, liver or kidney cancer. The sample was CD4+ or CD8+ T cells sorted from blood, taken in a trial of the OX40 agonist ivuxolimab. The CDR3 reads CASSSTGTQPQHF. As DNA, the CDR3 is TGTGCCAGCAGCTCCACAGGGACCCAGCCCCAGCATTTT.